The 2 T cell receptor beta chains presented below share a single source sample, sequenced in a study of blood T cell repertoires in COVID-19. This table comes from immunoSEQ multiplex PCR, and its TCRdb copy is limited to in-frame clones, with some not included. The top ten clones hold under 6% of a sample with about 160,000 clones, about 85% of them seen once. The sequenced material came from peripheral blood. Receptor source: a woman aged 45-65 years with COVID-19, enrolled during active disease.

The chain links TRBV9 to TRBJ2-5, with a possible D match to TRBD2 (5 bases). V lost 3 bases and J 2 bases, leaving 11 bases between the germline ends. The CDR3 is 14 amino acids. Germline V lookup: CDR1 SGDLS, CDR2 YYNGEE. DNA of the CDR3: TGTGCCAGCAGCGCCCCGGGGTATCAAGAGACCCAGTACTTC. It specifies CASSAPGYQETQYF.

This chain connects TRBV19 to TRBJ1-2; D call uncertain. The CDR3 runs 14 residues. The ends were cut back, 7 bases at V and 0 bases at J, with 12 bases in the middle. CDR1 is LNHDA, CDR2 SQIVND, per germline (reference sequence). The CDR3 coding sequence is TGTGCCAGTACTGAGGGTAGCTCTAACTATGGCTACACCTTC. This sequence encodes CASTEGSSNYGYTF.